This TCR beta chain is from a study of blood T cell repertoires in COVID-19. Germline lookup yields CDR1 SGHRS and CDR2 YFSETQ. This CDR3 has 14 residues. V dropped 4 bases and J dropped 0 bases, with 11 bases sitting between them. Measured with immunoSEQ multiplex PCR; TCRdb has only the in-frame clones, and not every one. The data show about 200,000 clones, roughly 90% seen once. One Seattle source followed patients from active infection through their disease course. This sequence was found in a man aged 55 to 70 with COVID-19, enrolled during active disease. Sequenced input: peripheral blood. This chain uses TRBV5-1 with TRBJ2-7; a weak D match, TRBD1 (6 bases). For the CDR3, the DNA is TGCGCCAGCAGCCATGACAGGACCTCCTACGAGCAGTACTTC. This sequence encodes CASSHDRTSYEQYF.